The table lists the clone carrying this T cell receptor beta chain with many counts. Antigen: not known. This record belongs to a study of spatial heterogeneity in lung cancer. Study-level results: Alpha chains reached an estimated coverage of 5.5% to 8% of tumor T cells, and beta chains about 13%. Mutation counts in tumors were tracked by counts of expanded intratumoral alpha and beta TCRs.

As for time point: sample taken at primary tumor resection. The donors were about 72 patients with non-small cell lung cancer that was early-stage and untreated. The input material, whole RNA from tumor, nontumor lung or frozen PBMC, was sequenced unsorted. The CDR3 contains 15 residues. Trimming removed 3 bases at V and 3 bases at J, with 12 bases between. Germline V gene sequence: CDR1 KGHSH, CDR2 LQKENI. Every TCR cDNA molecule bore a unique molecular identifier. A single record per CDR3 protein comes from TCRdb applying MiXCR to the 5' RACE reads. The sample lists some 13,000 distinct CDR3 sequences, 3% to 4.5% occurring once.

This clonotype originated in a male donor with early-stage non-small cell lung cancer. The sample here was lung tumor tissue, taken at surgery. V is TRBV18 and J is TRBJ1-5; D gene unclear. CDR3 DNA sequence: TGTGCCAGCTCACCTTCCCAAGGGAACAATCAGCCCCAGCATTTT. Its translation: CASSPSQGNNQPQHF.